A single sample gave rise to the 6 T cell receptor beta chains below, sequenced in a study of blood T cell repertoires in COVID-19. Sequencing was performed with immunoSEQ multiplex PCR; in TCRdb, only in-frame clones are kept and a portion is missing. Altogether about 120,000 clones are present, around nine tenths being singletons, with the ten largest covering roughly 2.2%. The sample consisted of peripheral blood. The receptor set was obtained from a woman in her forties or fifties with acute or convalescent COVID-19.

The chain links TRBV5-1 to TRBJ2-7; 7 bases line up with TRBD2. J gave up 5 bases and V 0 bases, and 8 bases lay outside the gene matches. The CDR3 runs to 15 residues. Germline CDR1 and CDR2: SGHRS and YFSETQ. For the CDR3, the DNA is TGCGCCAGCAGCTTGGTTGGACTAGAGATCCACGAGCAGTACTTC. Protein: CASSLVGLEIHEQYF. Combining the CDR3 with reference TRBV5-1 and TRBJ2-7 gives the whole variable domain KAGVTQTPRYLIKTRGQQVTLSCSPISGHRSVSWYQQTPGQGLQFLFEYFSETQRNKGNFPGRFSGRQFSNSRSEMNVSTLELGDSALYLCASSLVGLEIHEQYFGPGTRLTVT.

V is TRBV30 and J is TRBJ2-7; 7 nucleotides match TRBD1. The CDR3 covers 14 residues. J was trimmed by 3 bases and V by 0 bases; bases with no gene match: 5. Germline CDR1 GTSNPN, CDR2 SVGIG (reference sequence). The CDR3 spells CAWSVQGPLYEQYF. The CDR3 DNA is TGTGCCTGGAGTGTACAGGGGCCCCTCTACGAGCAGTACTTC.

V usage is TRBV19 and J usage is TRBJ2-2; 9 positions match TRBD2. The CDR3 runs to 16 residues. Germline CDR1 is LNHDA and CDR2 is SQIVND (reference sequence). Trimming cost V 4 bases and J 3 bases; bases outside gene matches: 6. The DNA of the CDR3 is TGTGCCAGTAGTAGAGATCTAGCGGGGTACACCGGGGAGCTGTTTTTT. It encodes CASSRDLAGYTGELFF.

V gene TRBV18 combines with J gene TRBJ2-1, with 7 bases that match TRBD1. The V gene's germline CDR1 is KGHSH and CDR2 LQKENI. The CDR3 has 15 residues. V shed 2 bases and J 0 bases; nucleotides not matched to a gene: 1. The DNA for the CDR3 is TGTGCCAGCTCACCAAGGGACAGCTCCTACAATGAGCAGTTCTTC. This codes for CASSPRDSSYNEQFF.

The V call is TRBV27, the J call TRBJ1-1, with 7 bases lining up with TRBD1. The CDR3 contains 14 residues. CDR1 is MNHEY, CDR2 SMNVEV, per germline (reference sequence). J was trimmed by 1 base and V by 3 bases; bases with no gene match: 2. CDR3 bases: TGTGCCAGCAGTTTTCGACAGGGGAACACTGAAGCTTTCTTT. This gives the protein CASSFRQGNTEAFF.

The CDR3 sequence: CASSQVSGLAGVDEQFF. DNA for the CDR3: TGTGCCAGCAGCCAAGTTAGCGGACTAGCGGGGGTAGATGAGCAGTTCTTC. The rearrangement joins TRBV4-2 to TRBJ2-1; TRBD2 matches 13 bases. The CDR3 has 17 residues. CDR1 and CDR2 (germline): LGHNA, YNFKEQ. Trimming removed 1 base from V and 8 bases from J; junction bases left unmatched: 8.